A single sample is the source of the 23 T cell receptor beta chains below, sequenced in a study of metastatic and nonmetastatic thyroid tumors. TCRdb reanalyzed the PCR reads via MiXCR. The repertoire holds roughly 98,000 clones, with about 16% as singletons. Each patient went into thyroid surgery without having received any treatment. Input material: blood. These receptors were collected from a female donor with papillary thyroid cancer or a benign thyroid nodule (not recorded which). Some clones in this sample may be carry-over from other donors' samples.

A word on this clone: A much larger clone lies one base from this, so it may be a read error. Other DNA variants within this sample encode the same CDR3. The CDR3 nucleotides read TGCGCCAGCAGCCAGGGACAGGGCTCCGAGCAGTACTTC. Its translation: CASSQGQGSEQYF. This rearrangement joins TRBV5-4 to TRBJ2-7; 9 nucleotides align to TRBD1. Per germline, CDR1 SGHNT and CDR2 YYREEE (reference sequence). The CDR3 runs to 13 residues.

This clone was observed a handful of times. The identical CDR3 is also encoded by other nucleotide sequences in the sample. The V call is TRBV19, the J call TRBJ1-3; 7 positions match TRBD1. This CDR3 region has 14 residues. The trim removed 6 bases at V and 6 bases at J, leaving 8 bases unmatched. Germline assignment: CDR1 LNHDA and CDR2 SQIVND (reference sequence). The CDR3 DNA sequence: TGTGCCAGTAGCACTCTACAGGGGACAAACACCATATATTTT. It specifies CASSTLQGTNTIYF.

This clone has ten or more counts. The rearrangement links TRBV20-1 to TRBJ1-3, with a weak D call TRBD1 (5 bases). The germline CDR1 and CDR2 sequences are DFQATT and SNEGSKA (reference sequence). The CDR3 has 15 residues. V dropped 5 bases and J dropped 2 bases, with 16 bases sitting between them. The CDR3 protein is CSAQPISRAGNTIYF. The CDR3 region has the DNA TGCAGTGCTCAGCCTATCAGCAGGGCTGGAAACACCATATATTTT.

This clone was observed many times. This chain connects TRBV19 to TRBJ1-2, with TRBD1 as a possible D gene (6 bases). The CDR3 has 14 residues. CDR1 and CDR2 (germline): LNHDA, SQIVND (reference sequence). V was clipped by 3 bases and J by 7 bases, with 15 bases between them. The CDR3 region is CASSITGHSSGYTF. CDR3 nucleotide sequence: TGTGCCAGTAGTATTACAGGGCATTCCTCTGGCTACACCTTC.

A few counts support this clone. V gene TRBV20-1 combines with J gene TRBJ2-1; the match to TRBD2 covers 10 bases. The CDR3 runs 16 residues. CDR1 is DFQATT, CDR2 SNEGSKA, per germline (reference sequence). Trimming at V came to 0 bases and at J to 2 bases, leaving 4 bases not matched to a gene. CDR3 DNA sequence: TGCAGTGCTAGAGATCGTAGCGGGGGGACCTACAATGAGCAGTTCTTC. Encoded protein: CSARDRSGGTYNEQFF.

This clone was recorded at least ten times. V and J are TRBV6-1 and TRBJ2-7; no clear D. V was shortened by 6 bases and J by 3 bases, with 15 bases between the two germline ends. CDR1 is MNHNS and CDR2 is SASEGT in the germline V gene. CDR3 length equals 14 residues. The CDR3 DNA follows: TGTGCCAGCAGCCGAAACCAAGACGGCTACGAGCAGTACTTC. Amino acids: CASSRNQDGYEQYF.

Ten or more counts support this clone. The V call is TRBV6-1, the J call TRBJ2-3; TRBD2 aligns across 13 bases. Germline loops: CDR1 MNHNS, CDR2 SASEGT. The CDR3 spans 15 residues. Trimming took 6 bases from V and 6 from J; bases not matched to a gene: 6. The CDR3 nucleotides are TGTGCCAGCAGCGGGACTAGCGGGGAATTGGATACGCAGTATTTT. The encoded protein is CASSGTSGELDTQYF.

The V call is TRBV28, the J call TRBJ1-5; TRBD1 might be the D (6 bases). The V and J ends lost 10 bases and 3 bases respectively, with 22 bases between them. The germline gives CDR1 MDHEN, CDR2 SYDVKM. The CDR3 is 16 amino acids. The CDR3 loop is CATSLVGGGINQPQHF. The DNA for the CDR3 is TGTGCCACCTCGCTCGTGGGGGGCGGTATCAATCAGCCCCAGCATTTT.

This clone was detected ten times or more. V and J are TRBV2 and TRBJ2-5; a weak D match, TRBD2 (6 bases). The CDR3 contains 15 residues. The germline CDR1 and CDR2 sequences are SNHLY and FYNNEI. V lost 4 bases and J lost 2, with 14 bases in between. The DNA of the CDR3 is TGTGCCAGCAGTGCAATCGCAGGGAGGCAAGAGACCCAGTACTTC. This codes for CASSAIAGRQETQYF.

This clone was observed many times. The V call is TRBV27, the J call TRBJ1-5; tentative D call: TRBD1 (5 bases). Trimming shortened V by 6 bases and J by 1 base, and 7 bases separated the two germline ends. Germline CDR1 reads MNHEY; CDR2 reads SMNVEV (reference sequence). The CDR3 has 13 amino acids. The CDR3 protein is CASSRVSNQPQHF. As DNA, the CDR3 is TGTGCCAGCAGCAGGGTGAGCAATCAGCCCCAGCATTTT.

The table lists this clone with many counts. Sequence at one end of the junction differs from germline and may be a read error. This chain uses TRBV6-2 or TRBV6-3 with TRBJ1-4; D remains unclear. The germline CDR1 and CDR2 sequences are MNHEY and SVGEGT. The CDR3 contains 13 residues. CDR3 coding DNA: TGTGCCAGCAGCTACTCAAGGGAGAGTGAACTGTTTTTT. This translates into CASSYSRESELFF.

This clone was seen ten or more times. V usage is TRBV9 and J usage is TRBJ2-5; D gene ambiguous. Trimming shortened V by 4 bases and J by 7 bases, and 17 bases separated the two germline ends. The germline V gene has CDR1 SGDLS and CDR2 YYNGEE. CDR3 length: 14 residues. This CDR3 reads CASSPSADLGTQYF. The CDR3 DNA reads TGTGCCAGCAGCCCCTCGGCAGACTTAGGGACCCAGTACTTC.

This clone was detected once. V gene TRBV30 combines with J gene TRBJ1-6; possibly TRBD1 for D (6 bases). Germline V gene lookup returns CDR1 GTSNPN and CDR2 SVGIG (reference sequence). The CDR3 spans 15 residues. Trimming removed 2 bases from V and 7 bases from J, with 15 bases in between. Here the CDR3 DNA reads TGTGCCTGGAGTCACCGGGACATGCGGAATTCACCCCTCCACTTT. The encoded protein is CAWSHRDMRNSPLHF.

Note on this clone: A clone one base away is much larger, so this may be a read error. The chain links TRBV20-1 to TRBJ2-2; unclear D gene. In germline, CDR1 is DFQATT, CDR2 SNEGSKA (reference sequence). This CDR3 comprises 12 residues. Trimming removed 6 bases from V and 2 bases from J, with 7 bases in between. CDR3 residues: CSAQTNTGELFF. The CDR3 nucleotides are TGCAGTGCACAGACTAACACCGGGGAGCTGTTTTTT.

This clone was found many times. V gene TRBV7-3 combines with J gene TRBJ1-2; D gene unclear. This CDR3 contains 12 residues. CDR1 SGHTA and CDR2 FQGTGA come from the germline V gene. V dropped 5 bases and J dropped 13 bases, with 17 bases sitting between them. CDR3 protein: CASSPLDGPFTF. Written as DNA, the CDR3 is TGTGCCAGCAGCCCGTTGGACGGACCGTTCACCTTC.

This clone has at least ten counts. The rearrangement links TRBV12-3 or TRBV12-4 to TRBJ1-2; 7 bases are shared with TRBD1. This CDR3 is 19 amino acids long. V was pared by 2 bases and J by 4 bases, with 19 bases of the junction left unmatched. The CDR3 region is CASSLPLTGAISSTYGYTF. For the CDR3, the DNA is TGTGCCAGCAGTTTACCGCTTACAGGGGCAATTTCATCTACCTATGGCTACACCTTC.

The chain employs TRBV6-1 and TRBJ1-5, with unresolved D. The CDR3 has 13 residues. The germline V gene has CDR1 MNHNS and CDR2 SASEGT. Trimming pared 10 bases from V and 5 bases from J, leaving 15 bases between. DNA for the CDR3: TGTGCCATCAGCTCACATGGAGATCAGCCCCAGCATTTT. This codes for CAISSHGDQPQHF.

At least ten counts were recorded for this clone. The J gene is TRBJ2-2, the V gene TRBV24-1, with TRBD1 matching over 9 bases. Trimming cost V 7 bases and J 0 bases; bases outside gene matches: 5. Germline CDR1 KGHDR, CDR2 SFDVKD. CDR3 length equals 16 residues. The CDR3 loop reads CATSGYRGPNTGELFF. For the CDR3, the DNA is TGTGCCACCAGCGGCTACAGGGGGCCGAACACCGGGGAGCTGTTTTTT.

This clone came up many times. The V and J genes are TRBV7-8 and TRBJ1-6; tentative D call: TRBD1 (6 bases). Germline assignment: CDR1 SGHVS and CDR2 FQNEAQ. With 1 base removed from V and 0 bases from J, the gap between germline ends came to 10 bases. CDR3 size: 17 residues. The DNA for the CDR3 is TGTGCCAGCAGCTTAGACAGGGCAAGCTCCTATAATTCACCCCTCCACTTT. Translating it yields CASSLDRASSYNSPLHF.

Ten or more counts support this clone. Additional DNA sequences in this sample encode the identical CDR3. V usage is TRBV5-6 and J usage is TRBJ2-2, with unresolved D. Germline V gene data show CDR1 as SGHDT and CDR2 as YYEEEE. Between the trimmed V and J ends, which lost 3 bases and 1 base, there was a span of 13 bases. CDR3 length equals 16 residues. The CDR3 sequence is CASSSISTVNTGELFF. In DNA, the CDR3 is TGTGCCAGCAGCTCAATATCGACGGTGAACACCGGGGAGCTGTTTTTT.

This chain uses TRBV12-3 or TRBV12-4 with TRBJ2-1; either TRBD1 or TRBD2 may supply D (5 bases each). The V end lost 7 bases, the J end lost 4 bases, and 14 bases lay between the germline ends. The CDR3 has 14 residues. For the CDR3, the DNA is TGTGCCAGCATCCAGGGAGTGGCATACAATGAGCAGTTCTTC. It yields the protein CASIQGVAYNEQFF.

This clone has at least ten counts. This chain joins TRBV2 and TRBJ1-1, with a possible D match to TRBD1 (6 bases). Germline V gene data show CDR1 as SNHLY and CDR2 as FYNNEI. Trimming removed 5 bases from V and 10 bases from J, with 14 bases in between. The CDR3 is 12 residues long. CDR3 residues: CASSSGQPRAFF. CDR3 sequence (DNA): TGTGCCAGCAGTTCTGGACAGCCTCGAGCTTTCTTT.

This chain uses TRBV5-4 with TRBJ2-3; TRBD2 matches at 8 bases. Germline trimming cut 2 bases from V and 3 bases from J; bases unmatched to any gene: 8. This CDR3 contains 16 residues. Germline CDR1 SGHNT, CDR2 YYREEE (reference sequence). CDR3 amino acids: CASSFSRGGRTDTQYF. The DNA of the CDR3 is TGTGCCAGCAGCTTTTCTCGGGGGGGCCGAACAGATACGCAGTATTTT. Combining the CDR3 with reference TRBV5-4 and TRBJ2-3 gives the whole variable domain ETGVTQSPTHLIKTRGQQVTLRCSSQSGHNTVSWYQQALGQGPQFIFQYYREEENGRGNFPPRFSGLQFPNYSSELNVNALELDDSALYLCASSFSRGGRTDTQYFGPGTRLTVL.